This T cell receptor (beta chain) was identified in a study of immune cell composition in non-small cell lung cancer. Regarding the study as a whole: Shared sequences between tumour-reactive and dominant in vivo clones were not proven. Clones >0.5% enriched in tumour were rarer in adenocarcinoma (around 35%) than squamous (about 80%).

About this clone itself: Its antigen is undetermined.

The V and J ends lost 5 bases and 5 bases, in that order; junction bases with no gene match: 12. The CDR3 is made up of 17 amino acids. Per germline, CDR1 PRHDT and CDR2 FYEKMQ (reference sequence). Profiled with immunoSEQ multiplex PCR; TCRdb holds only in-frame clones, not every one. This sample has roughly 2,400 clones, with more than 65% found just once. This same sample was also taken into another study, of CD4 T cells in lung cancer. In that study: Tumor and non-adjacent lung came from curative-intent resections for stage I-III non-small cell lung cancer.

The chain couples TRBV13 to TRBJ2-5; TRBD2 matches 12 bases. The receptor comes from a human donor with non-small cell lung cancer. Sequenced sample: lung tumor tissue. CDR3 sequence: CASSHRGLAGYLETQYF. The CDR3 region has the DNA TGTGCCAGCAGCCACCGAGGACTAGCGGGATACCTGGAGACCCAGTACTTC.